These T cell receptor beta chains were read from a single sample in a study of early T cells in non-severe SARS-CoV-2 infection. MiXCR was run by TCRdb on the 5' RACE reads, yielding one entry per CDR3 protein. The table has about 83,000 distinct CDR3 sequences, approximately 13% seen once. Sequenced: whole blood. The source of these receptors is an adult who was a healthcare worker with PCR-confirmed SARS-CoV-2 infection or an uninfected control (not recorded which). CDR3s leave out the opening cysteine and the closing phenylalanine or tryptophan. The order of the fields is V gene, clone size, J gene, CDR3 protein. A clone size is listed for some rows: how often the clone was seen (once, few, many), or a class if it is expanded.

TRBV7-8	many	TRBJ2-1	ASSFLLAGDVYNEQF
TRBV12-3/TRBV12-4	many	TRBJ2-7	ASSLGAEQY
TRBV6-5	-	TRBJ1-2	ASSETAGISGYT
TRBV11-2	few	TRBJ2-5	ASSLSGREETQY
TRBV19	-	TRBJ1-2	ASGFTSAFYGYT
TRBV5-1	-	TRBJ2-7	ASSRTGEAEQY
TRBV27	many	TRBJ2-3	ASSLSTSTDTQY
TRBV12-3/TRBV12-4	-	TRBJ1-2	ASRLQGGYGYT
TRBV3-1	-	TRBJ2-7	ASSQGLEQY
TRBV7-2	few	TRBJ1-5	ASSLEDSYQPQH
TRBV6-1	many	TRBJ1-1	ASRSVVRTEAF
TRBV2	-	TRBJ1-1	ASSIEGNTEAF
TRBV3-1	-	TRBJ1-6	ASSQGDRLYYNSPLH
TRBV29-1	many	TRBJ2-2	SVQGAVAGELF
TRBV19	many	TRBJ2-7	ASSLQGAYEQY
TRBV6-2/TRBV6-3	few	TRBJ2-4	ASSYPLSGAGGAKNIQY
TRBV6-5	many	TRBJ2-7	ASRGGGQGYEQY
TRBV9	-	TRBJ2-1	ASSVVALGSYNEQF
TRBV4-3	-	TRBJ2-2	ASSLETGNTGELF
TRBV30	many	TRBJ2-7	AWSLAGDEQY
TRBV9	few	TRBJ2-7	ASSGAGVSYEQY
TRBV9	few	TRBJ2-2	ASSGTASNTGELF
TRBV20-1	few	TRBJ2-7	SAESGAGGEDEQY
TRBV10-3	-	TRBJ2-1	AISEPGQGFNEQF
TRBV20-1	many	TRBJ1-1	SASPSSNTEAF
TRBV4-3	-	TRBJ2-1	ASSQEPGLEHNEQF
TRBV29-1	-	TRBJ2-1	SFLAGGFNEQF